The 3 T cell receptor beta chains given below trace back to one sample, sequenced in a study of identical twins. TCRdb re-derived calls from the 5' RACE reads in MiXCR, one entry per CDR3 protein. Seen here are about 340,000 distinct CDR3 sequences, 9% to 15% observed once, and the top ten hold 6% to 9%. These data also formed part of another study, on yellow fever vaccine responses in identical twins.

Sequenced: CD8+ T cells sorted from blood. The receptors derive from a woman in her late teens or twenties in good health.

The rearrangement joins TRBV4-1 to TRBJ2-7; no definite D call. The V end was cut by 3 bases, the J end by 7 bases, with 10 bases between. CDR3 size: 12 residues. Germline lookup yields CDR1 MGHRA and CDR2 YSYEKL. This CDR3 is CASSHRAEEQYF. CDR3 DNA sequence: TGCGCCAGCAGCCATCGCGCAGAAGAGCAGTACTTC.

In its sample, this clonotype was seen a few times. The CDR3: CASSQVRESSEAFF. DNA of the CDR3: TGCGCCAGCAGCCAAGTTAGGGAGAGTTCTGAAGCTTTCTTT. This chain uses TRBV4-1 with TRBJ1-1, with D uncertain. With 1 base removed from V and 6 bases from J, the gap between germline ends came to 12 bases. There are 14 residues in the CDR3. Per the germline V gene, CDR1 is MGHRA and CDR2 is YSYEKL.

A few counts support this clonotype. The V gene is TRBV24-1, the J gene TRBJ2-1; D might be TRBD1 or TRBD2, each matching 5 bases. The CDR3 length is 13 residues. Trimming took off 4 bases at V and 10 bases at J, with 13 bases between the two ends. Germline loops: CDR1 KGHDR, CDR2 SFDVKD. The CDR3 DNA follows: TGTGCCACCAGTGAAGGGTGGGACCTAGAGCAGTTCTTC. Translating gives CATSEGWDLEQFF.